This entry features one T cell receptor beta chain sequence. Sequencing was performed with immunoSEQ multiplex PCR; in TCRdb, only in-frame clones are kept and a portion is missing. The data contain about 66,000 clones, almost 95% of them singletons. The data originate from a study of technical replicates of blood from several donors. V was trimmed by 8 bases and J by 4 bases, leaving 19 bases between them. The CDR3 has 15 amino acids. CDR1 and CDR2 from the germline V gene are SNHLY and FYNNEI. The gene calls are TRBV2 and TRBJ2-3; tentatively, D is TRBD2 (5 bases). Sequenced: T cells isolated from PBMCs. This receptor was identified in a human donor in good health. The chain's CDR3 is CASALLGVVADTQYF. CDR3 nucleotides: TGTGCCAGCGCTTTACTAGGCGTCGTAGCAGATACGCAGTATTTT.